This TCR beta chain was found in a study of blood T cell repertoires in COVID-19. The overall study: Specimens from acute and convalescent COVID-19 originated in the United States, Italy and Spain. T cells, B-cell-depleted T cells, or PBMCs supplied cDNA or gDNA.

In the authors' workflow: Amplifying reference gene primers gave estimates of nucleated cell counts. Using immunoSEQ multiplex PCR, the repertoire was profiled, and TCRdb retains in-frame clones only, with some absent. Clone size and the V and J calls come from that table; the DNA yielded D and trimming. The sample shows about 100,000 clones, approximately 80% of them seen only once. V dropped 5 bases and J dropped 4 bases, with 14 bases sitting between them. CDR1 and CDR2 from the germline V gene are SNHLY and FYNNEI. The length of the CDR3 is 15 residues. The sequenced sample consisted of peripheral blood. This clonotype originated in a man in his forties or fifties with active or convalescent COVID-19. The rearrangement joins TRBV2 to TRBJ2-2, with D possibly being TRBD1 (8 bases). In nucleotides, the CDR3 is TGTGCCAGCAGTCTGGACAGGGAGGGCACCGGGGAGCTGTTTTTT. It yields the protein CASSLDREGTGELFF.